A selection of T cell receptor beta chains follows, all from one sample in a study of PD-L1 blockade in urothelial cancer. Clones were sequenced by immunoSEQ multiplex PCR, and TCRdb holds only the in-frame ones, with some missing. The sample has 33,000 or so clones, approximately 80% seen once. The sample in question was PBMCs, obtained around atezolizumab (anti-PD-L1) treatment. The receptors shown here come from a man in his 70s with urothelial cancer. CDR3s include the opening cysteine and the closing phenylalanine or tryptophan. The order of the fields is D gene, J gene, clone size, V gene, CDR3 length, CDR3 protein, CDR3 DNA. The D gene is left open where the match is weak. Rows may omit the clone size; those that give it use once, few, many or a size class.

d_call: NA
j_call: TRBJ2-7
clone_size: NA
v_call: TRBV28
cdr3_length: 12
cdr3_aa: CASSSPNYEQYF
cdr3_nt: TGTGCCAGCAGTTCCCCTAACTACGAGCAGTACTTC

d_call: TRBD1
j_call: TRBJ1-4
clone_size: few
v_call: TRBV30
cdr3_length: 16
cdr3_aa: CAWSTPGTGGQNRRFF
cdr3_nt: TGTGCCTGGAGTACCCCCGGGACAGGGGGCCAAAATCGTCGGTTTTTT

d_call: TRBD1
j_call: TRBJ1-1
clone_size: once
v_call: TRBV5-1
cdr3_length: 14
cdr3_aa: CASSTQGRNTEAFF
cdr3_nt: TGCGCCAGCAGCACACAGGGGAGGAATACTGAAGCTTTCTTT

d_call: TRBD2
j_call: TRBJ2-1
clone_size: NA
v_call: TRBV30
cdr3_length: 13
cdr3_aa: CAWSLGGAGEQFF
cdr3_nt: TGTGCCTGGAGTCTCGGGGGGGCCGGTGAGCAGTTCTTC

d_call: NA
j_call: TRBJ2-7
clone_size: NA
v_call: TRBV6-5
cdr3_length: 16
cdr3_aa: CASSSPLREDSYEQYF
cdr3_nt: TGTGCCAGCAGTTCCCCCCTAAGGGAGGACTCCTACGAGCAGTACTTC

d_call: NA
j_call: TRBJ2-1
clone_size: NA
v_call: TRBV14
cdr3_length: 17
cdr3_aa: CASSQEPLFRGPYEQFF
cdr3_nt: TGTGCCAGCAGCCAAGAACCCCTCTTTAGGGGCCCATATGAGCAGTTCTTC

d_call: NA
j_call: TRBJ1-2
clone_size: few
v_call: TRBV28
cdr3_length: 13
cdr3_aa: CASSPPRTDGYTF
cdr3_nt: TGTGCCAGCAGTCCACCACGGACAGATGGCTACACCTTC

d_call: TRBD2
j_call: TRBJ2-1
clone_size: NA
v_call: TRBV25-1
cdr3_length: 17
cdr3_aa: CASSKGTSGSSYNEQFF
cdr3_nt: TGTGCCAGCAGTAAAGGGACTAGCGGGAGCTCCTACAATGAGCAGTTCTTC

d_call: NA
j_call: TRBJ1-2
clone_size: NA
v_call: TRBV18
cdr3_length: 13
cdr3_aa: CASSPGPNYGYTF
cdr3_nt: TGTGCCAGCTCACCCGGTCCGAACTATGGCTACACCTTC

d_call: NA
j_call: TRBJ2-3
clone_size: NA
v_call: TRBV9
cdr3_length: 15
cdr3_aa: CASSVAGISTDTQYF
cdr3_nt: TGTGCCAGCAGCGTAGCCGGGATTTCCACAGATACGCAGTATTTT

d_call: NA
j_call: TRBJ2-3
clone_size: few
v_call: TRBV27
cdr3_length: 14
cdr3_aa: CASSLDRPTDTQYF
cdr3_nt: TGTGCCAGCAGTTTAGACAGACCCACAGATACGCAGTATTTT

d_call: TRBD2
j_call: TRBJ2-7
clone_size: NA
v_call: TRBV5-4
cdr3_length: 15
cdr3_aa: CASSLEAGGPYEQYF
cdr3_nt: TGTGCCAGCAGCTTGGAAGCGGGGGGCCCCTACGAGCAGTACTTC

d_call: TRBD1
j_call: TRBJ1-1
clone_size: NA
v_call: TRBV5-5
cdr3_length: 15
cdr3_aa: CASSSTGVMNTEAFF
cdr3_nt: TGTGCCAGCAGCTCGACAGGGGTCATGAACACTGAAGCTTTCTTT

d_call: NA
j_call: TRBJ1-5
clone_size: NA
v_call: TRBV2
cdr3_length: 14
cdr3_aa: CASSALQGEQPQHF
cdr3_nt: TGTGCCAGCAGTGCCCTGCAGGGCGAACAGCCCCAGCATTTT

d_call: TRBD1
j_call: TRBJ1-1
clone_size: NA
v_call: TRBV5-4
cdr3_length: 13
cdr3_aa: CASSVGQTLEAFF
cdr3_nt: TGTGCCAGCAGCGTGGGACAGACCCTTGAAGCTTTCTTT

d_call: NA
j_call: TRBJ1-2
clone_size: once
v_call: TRBV6-5
cdr3_length: 13
cdr3_aa: CATMESAGYGYTF
cdr3_nt: TGTGCCACCATGGAGTCCGCAGGGTATGGCTACACCTTC

d_call: TRBD1
j_call: TRBJ1-2
clone_size: NA
v_call: TRBV27
cdr3_length: 14
cdr3_aa: CASSPLQGAGGYTF
cdr3_nt: TGTGCCAGCAGTCCCCTCCAGGGGGCAGGTGGCTACACCTTC

d_call: TRBD1
j_call: TRBJ2-7
clone_size: NA
v_call: TRBV5-6
cdr3_length: 15
cdr3_aa: CASSLYGTGLYEQYF
cdr3_nt: TGTGCCAGCAGCTTGTACGGGACAGGGTTGTACGAGCAGTACTTC

d_call: NA
j_call: TRBJ2-2
clone_size: NA
v_call: TRBV9
cdr3_length: 15
cdr3_aa: CASSVGGVGTGELFF
cdr3_nt: TGTGCCAGCAGCGTGGGGGGAGTCGGCACCGGGGAGCTGTTTTTT

d_call: TRBD1
j_call: TRBJ1-1
clone_size: NA
v_call: TRBV18
cdr3_length: 16
cdr3_aa: CASSPRFQGAGTEAFF
cdr3_nt: TGTGCCAGCTCACCAAGATTTCAGGGGGCAGGCACTGAAGCTTTCTTT

d_call: TRBD1
j_call: TRBJ2-7
clone_size: NA
v_call: TRBV7-9
cdr3_length: 14
cdr3_aa: CASSETGTGGGQYF
cdr3_nt: TGTGCCAGCAGCGAAACCGGGACAGGGGGTGGGCAGTACTTC

d_call: TRBD2
j_call: TRBJ2-5
clone_size: once
v_call: TRBV4-2
cdr3_length: 16
cdr3_aa: CASSQPLAGGVTTQYF
cdr3_nt: TGTGCCAGCAGCCAACCTTTAGCGGGAGGGGTAACGACCCAGTACTTC

d_call: NA
j_call: TRBJ1-2
clone_size: NA
v_call: TRBV6-1
cdr3_length: 13
cdr3_aa: CASREDGNYGYTF
cdr3_nt: TGTGCCAGCAGGGAAGACGGGAACTATGGCTACACCTTC

d_call: NA
j_call: TRBJ1-2
clone_size: NA
v_call: TRBV6-1
cdr3_length: 13
cdr3_aa: CASSGEGEGGYTF
cdr3_nt: TGTGCCAGCAGTGGGGAGGGGGAGGGTGGCTACACCTTC

d_call: NA
j_call: TRBJ1-2
clone_size: NA
v_call: TRBV5-1
cdr3_length: 15
cdr3_aa: CASSLVEDVVQGYTF
cdr3_nt: TGCGCCAGCAGCTTGGTGGAGGATGTGGTACAGGGCTACACCTTC

d_call: TRBD1
j_call: TRBJ1-2
clone_size: few
v_call: TRBV28
cdr3_length: 16
cdr3_aa: CASTGGTGGSAYGYTF
cdr3_nt: TGTGCCAGCACTGGGGGGACAGGGGGCTCTGCCTATGGCTACACCTTC

d_call: TRBD2
j_call: TRBJ2-1
clone_size: NA
v_call: TRBV7-9
cdr3_length: 15
cdr3_aa: CASSPQGLAGDEQFF
cdr3_nt: TGTGCCAGCAGCCCACAGGGACTAGCGGGAGATGAGCAGTTCTTC

d_call: NA
j_call: TRBJ2-7
clone_size: NA
v_call: TRBV7-3
cdr3_length: 17
cdr3_aa: CASSLSGGPSSLYEQYF
cdr3_nt: TGTGCCAGCAGCTTGTCCGGGGGGCCAAGCTCCCTCTACGAGCAGTACTTC

d_call: NA
j_call: TRBJ2-7
clone_size: NA
v_call: TRBV18
cdr3_length: 14
cdr3_aa: CASSLGGRSYEQYF
cdr3_nt: TGTGCCAGCTCACTGGGTGGGCGCTCCTACGAGCAGTACTTC

d_call: NA
j_call: TRBJ2-6
clone_size: once
v_call: TRBV5-4
cdr3_length: 15
cdr3_aa: CASSFGGTGANVLTF
cdr3_nt: TGTGCCAGCAGCTTCGGGGGTACAGGGGCCAACGTCCTGACTTTC

d_call: NA
j_call: TRBJ2-5
clone_size: NA
v_call: TRBV15
cdr3_length: 19
cdr3_aa: CATSRDRTPRQNLRETQYF
cdr3_nt: TGTGCCACCAGCAGAGACAGAACCCCGCGGCAGAACCTCCGGGAGACCCAGTACTTC

d_call: NA
j_call: TRBJ2-7
clone_size: NA
v_call: TRBV7-9
cdr3_length: 16
cdr3_aa: CASSSIGLINSYEQYF
cdr3_nt: TGTGCCAGCAGCTCCATTGGACTGATCAACTCCTACGAGCAGTACTTC

d_call: TRBD2
j_call: TRBJ2-3
clone_size: NA
v_call: TRBV11-2
cdr3_length: 16
cdr3_aa: CASSSPTSAMADTQYF
cdr3_nt: TGTGCCAGCAGCTCCCCGACTAGCGCTATGGCAGATACGCAGTATTTT

d_call: NA
j_call: TRBJ1-1
clone_size: NA
v_call: TRBV5-3
cdr3_length: 14
cdr3_aa: CARSSPGRTTEAFF
cdr3_nt: TGTGCCAGAAGCTCACCGGGGAGGACCACTGAAGCTTTCTTT

d_call: NA
j_call: TRBJ1-5
clone_size: NA
v_call: TRBV2
cdr3_length: 11
cdr3_aa: CASGQNQPQHF
cdr3_nt: TGTGCCAGCGGACAGAATCAGCCCCAGCATTTT

d_call: NA
j_call: TRBJ1-1
clone_size: NA
v_call: TRBV7-9
cdr3_length: 17
cdr3_aa: CASSLGAQGRGNTEAFF
cdr3_nt: TGTGCCAGCAGCTTAGGCGCTCAGGGGAGGGGTAACACTGAAGCTTTCTTT

d_call: NA
j_call: TRBJ1-2
clone_size: NA
v_call: TRBV6-1
cdr3_length: 12
cdr3_aa: CASSESVYGYTF
cdr3_nt: TGTGCCAGCAGTGAATCGGTCTATGGCTACACCTTC

d_call: NA
j_call: TRBJ2-1
clone_size: NA
v_call: TRBV7-9
cdr3_length: 15
cdr3_aa: CASSGVAGPYNEQFF
cdr3_nt: TGTGCCAGCAGCGGCGTGGCGGGTCCTTACAATGAGCAGTTCTTC

d_call: TRBD1
j_call: TRBJ1-6
clone_size: few
v_call: TRBV4-3
cdr3_length: 14
cdr3_aa: CASSLTGDRSPLHF
cdr3_nt: TGCGCCAGCAGCCTAACAGGGGATCGATCACCCCTCCACTTT

d_call: NA
j_call: TRBJ2-5
clone_size: NA
v_call: TRBV5-6
cdr3_length: 13
cdr3_aa: CASSLRGRETQYF
cdr3_nt: TGTGCCAGCAGCTTACGGGGTAGGGAGACCCAGTACTTC

d_call: NA
j_call: TRBJ2-5
clone_size: few
v_call: TRBV2
cdr3_length: 13
cdr3_aa: CASSDGDQETQYF
cdr3_nt: TGTGCCAGCAGCGACGGGGACCAAGAGACCCAGTACTTC

d_call: NA
j_call: TRBJ1-2
clone_size: few
v_call: TRBV19
cdr3_length: 14
cdr3_aa: CASSPNGADYGYTF
cdr3_nt: TGTGCCAGTAGTCCAAATGGGGCAGACTATGGCTACACCTTC

d_call: TRBD1
j_call: TRBJ1-1
clone_size: NA
v_call: TRBV7-9
cdr3_length: 12
cdr3_aa: CASRDRDTEAFF
cdr3_nt: TGTGCCAGCAGGGACAGGGACACTGAAGCTTTCTTT

d_call: NA
j_call: TRBJ2-1
clone_size: NA
v_call: TRBV7-2
cdr3_length: 17
cdr3_aa: CASSSKGGGSSYNEQFF
cdr3_nt: TGTGCCAGCAGCTCTAAGGGGGGGGGTAGCTCCTACAATGAGCAGTTCTTC

d_call: NA
j_call: TRBJ2-3
clone_size: NA
v_call: TRBV15
cdr3_length: 15
cdr3_aa: CATSRDQGGPNTQYF
cdr3_nt: TGTGCCACCAGCAGAGATCAGGGGGGTCCAAATACGCAGTATTTT

d_call: NA
j_call: TRBJ2-7
clone_size: NA
v_call: TRBV5-4
cdr3_length: 15
cdr3_aa: CASSLGGFVSGEQYF
cdr3_nt: TGTGCCAGCAGCTTGGGGGGCTTCGTGTCGGGCGAGCAGTACTTC

d_call: NA
j_call: TRBJ2-1
clone_size: NA
v_call: TRBV9
cdr3_length: 15
cdr3_aa: CASSVSPGSYNEQFF
cdr3_nt: TGTGCCAGCAGCGTAAGTCCGGGCTCCTACAATGAGCAGTTCTTC